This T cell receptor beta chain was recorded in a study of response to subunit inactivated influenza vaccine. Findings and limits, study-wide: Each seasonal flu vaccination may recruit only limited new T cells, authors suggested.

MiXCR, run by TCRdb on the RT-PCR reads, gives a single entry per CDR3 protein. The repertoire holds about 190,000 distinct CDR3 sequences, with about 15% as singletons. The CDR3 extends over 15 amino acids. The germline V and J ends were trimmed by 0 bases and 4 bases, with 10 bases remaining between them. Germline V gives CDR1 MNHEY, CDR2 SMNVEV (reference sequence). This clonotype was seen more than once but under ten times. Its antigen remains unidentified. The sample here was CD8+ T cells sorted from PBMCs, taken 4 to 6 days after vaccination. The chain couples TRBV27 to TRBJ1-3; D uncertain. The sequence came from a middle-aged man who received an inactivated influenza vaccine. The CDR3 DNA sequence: TGTGCCAGCAGTTTATCGGGCCGCCCCGGAAACACCATATATTTT. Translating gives CASSLSGRPGNTIYF.